The T cell receptor beta chain under discussion was sequenced for a study of blood T cell repertoires in COVID-19. The overall study: Sources were T cells, B-cell-depleted T cells, or PBMCs; the material itself was cDNA or gDNA.

Germline values: CDR1 SQVTM, CDR2 ANQGSEA. CDR3 length: 14 amino acids. V shed 7 bases and J 4 bases; nucleotides not matched to a gene: 10. As handled by the study authors: Estimates of nucleated cell counts were drawn from the amplification of reference gene primers. The data were produced by immunoSEQ multiplex PCR, yet TCRdb's version contains in-frame clones alone and is incomplete. Clone size and V and J calls were adopted from that table, with D and trimming inferred from the DNA. The sample has fewer than 250,000 clones, approximately 80% seen once. This TCR was recovered from a woman in her sixties or seventies with active or convalescent COVID-19. What was sequenced was peripheral blood. The V and J genes are TRBV29-1 and TRBJ1-3; 7 bases agree with TRBD1. The DNA of the CDR3 is TGCAGCGCCTCCGGCGGGACAGACGGAAACACCATATATTTT. It codes for CSASGGTDGNTIYF.